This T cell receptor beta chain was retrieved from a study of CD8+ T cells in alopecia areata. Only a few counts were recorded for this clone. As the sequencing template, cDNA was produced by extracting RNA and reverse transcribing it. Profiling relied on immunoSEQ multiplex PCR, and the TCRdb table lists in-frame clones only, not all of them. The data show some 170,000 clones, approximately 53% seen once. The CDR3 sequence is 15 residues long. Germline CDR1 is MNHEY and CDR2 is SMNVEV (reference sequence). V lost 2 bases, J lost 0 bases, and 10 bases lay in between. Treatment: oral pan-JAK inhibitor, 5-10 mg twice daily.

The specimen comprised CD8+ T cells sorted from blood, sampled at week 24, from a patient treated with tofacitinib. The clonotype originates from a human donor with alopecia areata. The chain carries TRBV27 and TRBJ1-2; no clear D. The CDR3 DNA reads TGTGCCAGCAGTTTACACTTTCAGACTAACTATGGCTACACCTTC. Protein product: CASSLHFQTNYGYTF.